The rows below give T cell receptor beta chains drawn from one sample of a study of cytomegalovirus exposure and HLA in healthy donors. Assay: immunoSEQ multiplex PCR; the TCRdb copy retains only in-frame clones and omits some. The sample carries over 40,000 clones, 77% recorded once. Sequences were obtained from PBMCs. These receptors were obtained from a woman aged 40 to 50 in good health and CMV-seropositive. Both conserved end residues are part of each CDR3. A D gene is named only where the DNA matches it firmly. Only part of the rows carry a size: once, few, many, or a class if the clone is expanded.

cdr3_aa cdr3_nt j_call v_call d_call clone_size
CASSAGQGGTETQYF TGTGCCAGCAGTGCCGGACAGGGGGGGACGGAGACCCAGTACTTC TRBJ2-5 TRBV25-1 TRBD1 -
CASNTQQGATYNEQFF TGTGCCAGCAATACCCAACAGGGGGCAACGTACAATGAGCAGTTCTTC TRBJ2-1 TRBV28 TRBD1 -
CASSEAGQGVSYGYTF TGTGCCAGCAGTGAGGCCGGACAGGGAGTGTCCTATGGCTACACCTTC TRBJ1-2 TRBV6-1 TRBD1 -
CASRPTPLSGNTIYF TGTGCCAGCAGACCGACTCCGCTCTCTGGAAACACCATATATTTT TRBJ1-3 TRBV6-5 - -
CASSLNGGARSGNTIYF TGTGCCAGCAGCTTAAATGGCGGGGCACGCTCTGGAAACACCATATATTTT TRBJ1-3 TRBV7-2 - few
CASSDVGLAGALRNEQFF TGTGCCAGCAGCGACGTCGGACTAGCGGGGGCCCTCCGCAATGAGCAGTTCTTC TRBJ2-1 TRBV5-4 TRBD2 once
CASSLAGRSGANVLTF TGCGCCAGCAGCTTGGCCGGGAGATCTGGGGCCAACGTCCTGACTTTC TRBJ2-6 TRBV5-1 - -
CASSQDVTEAYEQYF TGTGCCAGCAGCCAAGACGTGACGGAGGCCTACGAGCAGTACTTC TRBJ2-7 TRBV4-2 - -
CASSGQGDYGYTF TGTGCCAGTAGCGGACAGGGTGACTATGGCTACACCTTC TRBJ1-2 TRBV19 TRBD1 once
CASSLGSVGENTIYF TGTGCCAGCAGCTTAGGATCGGTAGGGGAAAACACCATATATTTT TRBJ1-3 TRBV7-8 - -
CASSLGGTATYEQYF TGCGCCAGCAGCTTGGGCGGGACAGCAACCTACGAGCAGTACTTC TRBJ2-7 TRBV5-1 - -
CASSYSSGALDGYTF TGTGCCAGCAGTTACTCGTCTGGGGCGCTGGATGGCTACACCTTC TRBJ1-2 TRBV6-5 - -
CAWSAPDRVAILAYEQYF TGTGCCTGGAGTGCTCCGGACAGGGTGGCCATACTCGCCTACGAGCAGTACTTC TRBJ2-7 TRBV30 TRBD1 -
CATSRDGARGAGELFF TGTGCCACCAGCAGAGATGGAGCCAGGGGGGCCGGGGAGCTGTTTTTT TRBJ2-2 TRBV15 - -
CASSQEGSSGDVSGANVLTF TGCGCCAGCAGCCAAGAAGGGTCTAGCGGGGATGTTTCTGGGGCCAACGTCCTGACTTTC TRBJ2-6 TRBV4-3 TRBD2 -
CASSSVGGASSYEQYF TGTGCCAGCAGCTCTGTGGGGGGGGCGAGCTCCTACGAGCAGTACTTC TRBJ2-7 TRBV7-2 - -